The 28 T cell receptor beta chains in this list originate from one sample, sequenced in a study of shared clonotypes between healthy human individuals. Clones were read by immunoSEQ multiplex PCR, and TCRdb kept only the in-frame ones, dropping some. Seen here are about 1 million clones, approximately 68% observed once, and the top ten hold about 1.5%. The sequenced sample consisted of memory CD4+ T cells sorted from blood. Noted subset: CD45RA-negative fraction. The receptors were sampled from a man aged 18 to 29 in good health.

This rearrangement joins TRBV19 to TRBJ2-2; 8 bases fit TRBD1. The germline V gene has CDR1 LNHDA and CDR2 SQIVND (reference sequence). V gave up 4 bases and J gave up 4 bases; unmatched junction bases: 5. This CDR3 region has 15 residues. The CDR3 bases are TGTGCCAGTAGTAGAGACAGGGGAGGCACCGGGGAGCTGTTTTTT. This codes for CASSRDRGGTGELFF.

V usage is TRBV10-2 and J usage is TRBJ2-7; TRBD2 might be the D (6 bases). Germline assignment: CDR1 WSHSY and CDR2 SAAADI. CDR3 size: 11 residues. The V and J ends lost 8 bases and 8 bases respectively, with 13 bases between them. In nucleotides, the CDR3 is TGCGCCAGCGGCCGGGACTTCCAGCAGTACTTC. It encodes CASGRDFQQYF.

The J gene is TRBJ2-1, the V gene TRBV7-2, with 8 bases aligning to TRBD2. Germline loops: CDR1 SGHTA, CDR2 FQGNSA. J was trimmed by 7 bases and V by 1 base; bases with no gene match: 6. The CDR3 covers 15 residues. The CDR3 DNA reads TGTGCCAGCAGCTTAGTCGGGAGGGTACAAAATGAGCAGTTCTTC. Translation gives CASSLVGRVQNEQFF.

This chain connects TRBV19 to TRBJ2-4; D is ambiguous. V lost 4 bases, J lost 1 base, and 11 bases lay in between. Looked up from germline, CDR1 is LNHDA and CDR2 is SQIVND (reference sequence). The CDR3 has 15 residues. The CDR3 region has the DNA TGTGCCAGTAGTACCAGCCACTCCGCCAAAAACATTCAGTACTTC. Encoded protein: CASSTSHSAKNIQYF.

The chain recombines TRBV7-9 with TRBJ2-3; D possibly matches TRBD1 or TRBD2 (6 bases each). Looked up from germline, CDR1 is SEHNR and CDR2 is FQNEAQ (reference sequence). Between the trimmed V and J ends, which lost 6 bases and 4 bases, there was a span of 17 bases. This CDR3 comprises 15 residues. The CDR3 DNA sequence: TGTGCCAGCAGTAAGACTAGGGGGGTAGCAGATACGCAGTATTTT. It codes for CASSKTRGVADTQYF.

The J gene is TRBJ1-5, the V gene TRBV5-1; D gene uncertain. The ends were cut back, 0 bases at V and 8 bases at J, with 12 bases in the middle. CDR1 is SGHRS and CDR2 is YFSETQ in the germline V gene. The CDR3 runs to 14 residues. The CDR3 coding sequence is TGCGCCAGCAGCTTGGACAGCTATCTGGAGCCCCAGCATTTT. This encodes CASSLDSYLEPQHF.

The table lists this clone with a few counts. The genes are TRBV28 and TRBJ1-1; D is unclear. CDR1 and CDR2 (germline): MDHEN, SYDVKM. This CDR3 is built from 13 residues. Trimming cost V 8 bases and J 1 base, with 11 bases left between them. CDR3 amino acids: CASRLGRNTEAFF. The CDR3 nucleotides read TGTGCCAGCCGGTTGGGCAGGAACACTGAAGCTTTCTTT.

This clone was recorded many times. The CDR3 region is CASSLGDRVPTEAFF. CDR3 nucleotide sequence: TGTGCCAGCAGCTTGGGCGACAGGGTCCCCACTGAAGCTTTCTTT. The rearrangement uses TRBV5-6 and TRBJ1-1, with 7 bases lining up with TRBD1. Trimming removed 0 bases from V and 4 bases from J; junction bases left unmatched: 6. The CDR3 length is 15 residues. The germline CDR1 and CDR2 sequences are SGHDT and YYEEEE.

The chain has TRBV11-2 and TRBJ1-3, with D hard to call. There are 15 residues in the CDR3. With 0 bases removed from V and 4 bases from J, the gap between germline ends came to 10 bases. The V gene's germline CDR1 is SGHAT and CDR2 FQNNGV. The CDR3 region has the DNA TGTGCCAGCAGCTTAGACTACCAGCTCGGAAACACCATATATTTT. It encodes CASSLDYQLGNTIYF.

This clone showed up just once. The chain links TRBV4-1 to TRBJ2-5, with a tentative D call TRBD2 (5 bases). Per germline, CDR1 MGHRA and CDR2 YSYEKL. This CDR3 has 13 amino acids. With 10 bases removed from V and 5 bases from J, the gap between germline ends came to 17 bases. CDR3 bases: TGCGCCACCACTAGTGGTTTCGGTGAGACCCAGTACTTC. Protein product: CATTSGFGETQYF.

This chain links TRBV19 with TRBJ1-1; D is unclear. The length of the CDR3 is 13 residues. Germline values: CDR1 LNHDA, CDR2 SQIVND (reference sequence). Trimming left V 3 bases short and J 7 bases short, with 12 bases between. The CDR3 loop reads CASSITLGGEAFF. CDR3 DNA: TGTGCCAGTAGTATTACTCTGGGAGGTGAAGCTTTCTTT.

The chain couples TRBV9 to TRBJ1-1, with 11 bases that match TRBD1. Trimming cost V 4 bases and J 4 bases; bases outside gene matches: 3. This CDR3 spans 14 amino acids. The germline gives CDR1 SGDLS, CDR2 YYNGEE. Written as DNA, the CDR3 is TGTGCCAGCAGCCCCGGGACAGGGGGCACTGAAGCTTTCTTT. Amino acid sequence: CASSPGTGGTEAFF.

This clone appeared a few times. Distinct nucleotide sequences in the sample also encode this CDR3. The chain uses TRBV28 and TRBJ1-3; no clear D. Trimming stripped 4 bases from V and 4 bases from J, with 14 bases between. CDR3 length equals 15 residues. CDR1 and CDR2 from the germline V gene are MDHEN and SYDVKM. CDR3 in amino acids: CASSSRPASGNTIYF. CDR3 coding DNA: TGTGCCAGCAGTTCAAGGCCGGCCTCCGGAAACACCATATATTTT. The full variable domain, completed using reference TRBV28 and TRBJ1-3, is DVKVTQSSRYLVKRTGEKVFLECVQDMDHENMFWYRQDPGLGLRLIYFSYDVKMKEKGDIPEGYSVSREKKERFSLILESASTNQTSMYLCASSSRPASGNTIYFGEGSWLTVV.

Remarks on this clone: Other DNA sequences in the same sample also yield this CDR3. The genes are TRBV6-5 and TRBJ1-2; 8 bases agree with TRBD1. The CDR3 covers 13 residues. The V gene end was trimmed by 2 bases and the J gene end by 8 bases; junction bases not matched to a gene: 4. Germline-derived CDR1 and CDR2 are MNHEY and SVGAGI. The CDR3: CASSYPQGDGYTF. The CDR3 region has the DNA TGTGCCAGCAGTTACCCACAGGGGGACGGCTACACCTTC.

V and J are TRBV15 and TRBJ1-5; D is undetermined. Trimming pared 0 bases from V and 2 bases from J, leaving 11 bases between. From germline, CDR1 is LNHNV and CDR2 YYDKDF (reference sequence). This CDR3 is 16 amino acids long. CDR3 region: CATSRDGEVGNQPQHF. In DNA, the CDR3 is TGTGCCACCAGCAGAGATGGAGAGGTCGGCAATCAGCCCCAGCATTTT.

V gene TRBV27 combines with J gene TRBJ2-3; D gene ambiguous. CDR1 MNHEY and CDR2 SMNVEV come from the germline V gene (reference sequence). The V end lost 5 bases, the J end lost 2 bases, and 5 bases lay between the germline ends. CDR3 length: 12 amino acids. This chain's CDR3 is CASSVNTDTQYF. CDR3 sequence (DNA): TGTGCCAGCAGTGTGAACACAGATACGCAGTATTTT.

The chain joins TRBV10-3 to TRBJ2-3; D is unresolved. This CDR3 comprises 12 residues. Trimming stripped 0 bases from V and 7 bases from J, with 5 bases between. Germline assignment: CDR1 ENHRY and CDR2 SYGVKD. CDR3: CAISESWNTQYF. The CDR3, as DNA: TGTGCCATCAGTGAGTCGTGGAATACGCAGTATTTT.

The sample holds one count of this clone. The V and J genes are TRBV19 and TRBJ2-1, with TRBD2 as a possible D gene (5 bases). V was pared by 0 bases and J by 7 bases, with 13 bases between. Germline V CDR1 and CDR2: LNHDA, SQIVND (reference sequence). The CDR3 is 15 residues long. The DNA for the CDR3 is TGTGCCAGTAGTATAGAGTCTAGTCGGACTAATGAGCAGTTCTTC. This sequence encodes CASSIESSRTNEQFF.

V gene TRBV5-1 combines with J gene TRBJ2-5; D is unclear. CDR3 length: 15 residues. V was clipped by 3 bases and J by 5 bases, with 17 bases between them. CDR1 and CDR2 from the germline V gene are SGHRS and YFSETQ. CDR3 sequence reads: CASSSNTPVRETQYF. CDR3 nucleotide sequence: TGCGCCAGCAGCTCTAACACCCCGGTTAGGGAGACCCAGTACTTC.

The chain employs TRBV11-2 and TRBJ1-6; D remains ambiguous. Trimming left V 3 bases short and J 14 bases short, with 14 bases between. The CDR3 has 13 amino acids. Germline V gene data show CDR1 as SGHAT and CDR2 as FQNNGV. In DNA form, the CDR3 reads TGTGCCAGCAGCTTCGAACTCCGCGAGGCCCTCCACTTT. Protein: CASSFELREALHF.

A note on this clone: Distinct nucleotide sequences in the sample also encode this CDR3. V and J are TRBV19 and TRBJ1-5; D uncertain. Trimming took off 0 bases at V and 1 base at J, with 1 base between the two ends. The CDR3 runs to 13 residues. The germline V gene has CDR1 LNHDA and CDR2 SQIVND (reference sequence). The CDR3 sequence is CASSIESNQPQHF. CDR3 DNA sequence: TGTGCCAGTAGTATAGAGAGCAATCAGCCCCAGCATTTT.

The chain uses TRBV19 and TRBJ1-1; a possible D gene is TRBD1 (5 bases). The V end lost 5 bases, the J end lost 12 bases, and 16 bases lay between the germline ends. Germline V gives CDR1 LNHDA, CDR2 SQIVND (reference sequence). This CDR3 contains 12 residues. The DNA of the CDR3 is TGTGCCAGTAGTGGGCAGGGTTCTGTTCCTTTCTTT. Translated: CASSGQGSVPFF.

This clone occurred many times. The chain carries TRBV30 and TRBJ2-5; 7 positions agree with TRBD2. Germline V gives CDR1 GTSNPN, CDR2 SVGIG (reference sequence). CDR3 length: 14 residues. V shed 0 bases and J 5 bases; nucleotides not matched to a gene: 6. The CDR3 is CAWSVWEGWETQYF. DNA for the CDR3: TGTGCCTGGAGTGTATGGGAGGGTTGGGAGACCCAGTACTTC.

Turning to this clone: The sample carries other DNA sequences with the same CDR3. This chain uses TRBV5-1 with TRBJ1-5; 9 bases line up with TRBD1. V lost 4 bases to trimming and J lost 4 bases; unmatched junction nucleotides: 3. The CDR3 totals 14 residues. Germline V gene data show CDR1 as SGHRS and CDR2 as YFSETQ. The CDR3 DNA reads as TGCGCCAGCAGCCCAGGACAGGGGAATCAGCCCCAGCATTTT. Encoded protein: CASSPGQGNQPQHF. Filled out from reference TRBV5-1 and TRBJ1-5, the complete variable domain reads KAGVTQTPRYLIKTRGQQVTLSCSPISGHRSVSWYQQTPGQGLQFLFEYFSETQRNKGNFPGRFSGRQFSNSRSEMNVSTLELGDSALYLCASSPGQGNQPQHFGDGTRLSIL.

The chain combines TRBV6-6 with TRBJ2-7; D is perhaps TRBD1 (7 bases). Trimming removed 5 bases from V and 2 bases from J, with 16 bases in between. This CDR3 contains 15 residues. Germline V gene sequence: CDR1 MNHNY, CDR2 SVGAGI (reference sequence). The CDR3 nucleotides read TGTGCCAGCAGTAGCGTACAGGGGAGGACCTACGAGCAGTACTTC. Its protein product is CASSSVQGRTYEQYF.

The genes are TRBV5-5 and TRBJ2-3; 9 bases agree with TRBD1. This CDR3 is 15 amino acids long. J gave up 0 bases and V 3 bases, and 2 bases lay outside the gene matches. Per germline, CDR1 SGHKS and CDR2 YYEKEE (reference sequence). The CDR3 DNA reads TGTGCCAGCAGCTCGGGACAGGGAAGCACAGATACGCAGTATTTT. This codes for CASSSGQGSTDTQYF.

V is TRBV4-1 and J is TRBJ2-1; no clear D. V lost 1 base to trimming and J lost 0 bases, with 7 bases between them. This CDR3 contains 15 residues. In germline, CDR1 is MGHRA, CDR2 YSYEKL. The CDR3 bases are TGCGCCAGCAGCCAAGGGGTGGGCTCCTACAATGAGCAGTTCTTC. This codes for CASSQGVGSYNEQFF.

DNA of the CDR3: TGTGCCAGCAGCTTTCGTGGGCGGGAGCCATCCCAAGAGACCCAGTACTTC. Translation: CASSFRGREPSQETQYF. V is TRBV5-5 and J is TRBJ2-5; 7 bases are a match to TRBD2. In germline, CDR1 is SGHKS, CDR2 YYEKEE (reference sequence). V shed 2 bases, J shed 1 base, and the junction held 11 bases outside the gene matches. This CDR3 contains 17 residues.